This paragraph reports one T cell receptor beta chain. The CDR3 extends over 14 amino acids. Trimming removed 3 bases at V and 1 base at J, with 9 bases between. Germline V gives CDR1 MNHEY, CDR2 SMNVEV (reference sequence). This sample was included in a study of blood T cell repertoires in COVID-19. TCRdb keeps only in-frame clones here, not all; method: immunoSEQ multiplex PCR. The sample lists around 150,000 clones; 85% to 95% were seen once. V usage is TRBV27 and J usage is TRBJ1-1; D call uncertain. The source material was peripheral blood. This TCR was sampled from a woman in her forties or fifties with acute or convalescent COVID-19. Here the CDR3 reads CASSFLSGNTEAFF. As DNA, the CDR3 is TGTGCCAGCAGTTTCTTATCGGGGAACACTGAAGCTTTCTTT.